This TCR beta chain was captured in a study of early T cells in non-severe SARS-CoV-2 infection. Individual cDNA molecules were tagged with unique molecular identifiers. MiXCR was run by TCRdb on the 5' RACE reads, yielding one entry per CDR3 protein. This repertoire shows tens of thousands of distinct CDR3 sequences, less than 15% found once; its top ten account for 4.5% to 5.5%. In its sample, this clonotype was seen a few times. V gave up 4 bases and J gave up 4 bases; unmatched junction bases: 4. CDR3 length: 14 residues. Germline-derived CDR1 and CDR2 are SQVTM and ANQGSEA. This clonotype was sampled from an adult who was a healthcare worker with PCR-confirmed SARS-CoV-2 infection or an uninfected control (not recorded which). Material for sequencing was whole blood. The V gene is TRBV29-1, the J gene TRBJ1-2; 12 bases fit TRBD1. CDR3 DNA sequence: TGCAGCGTTGCTGGGACAGGGGGCATCTATGGCTACACCTTC. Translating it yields CSVAGTGGIYGYTF.